This TCR beta chain was recorded in a study of regulatory T cells in long-lasting Graves disease. Findings of the study overall: The analysis examined peripheral blood only and excluded thyroid tissue. Persistent patients had more shared public clonotypes (about 2,700) than new patients (about 1,000).

Assembly of TCR beta libraries relied on iRepertoire HTBI primers together with Arm-PCR of CDR3 regions. Source study methods: Sequenced samples collectively carried 62 TRBV and 11 to 15 TRBJ segments. TCRdb re-called the multiplex PCR reads with MiXCR, one entry per CDR3 protein. Clone size and V and J calls follow TCRdb, not the original study. The profile covers about 500,000 distinct CDR3 sequences, with around 15% appearing a single time and 12% taken by the ten largest. This clonotype has a count of ten or more. Its cognate antigen is unknown. Time point of the sample: newly diagnosed GD, antithyroid drugs for less than 3 months. PBMC RNA was the source of the TCR library. The CDR3 length is 13 residues. Germline values: CDR1 SGHAT, CDR2 FQDESV (reference sequence). J gave up 7 bases and V 3 bases, and 3 bases lay outside the gene matches. This same sample was also part of a study on T cells in Graves' hyperthyroidism and ophthalmopathy.

The V gene is TRBV11-1, the J gene TRBJ2-1; 7 nucleotides agree with TRBD2. The sample was peripheral blood mononuclear cells (PBMCs), taken at new diagnosis, from a patient treated with antithyroid drugs. The sequence was collected from a man in his forties with Graves disease. This chain's CDR3 is CASSLGAGNEQFF. CDR3 bases: TGTGCCAGCAGCTTGGGAGCGGGGAATGAGCAGTTCTTC. The whole variable domain, filled in from reference TRBV11-1 and TRBJ2-1, reads EAEVAQSPRYKITEKSQAVAFWCDPISGHATLYWYRQILGQGPELLVQFQDESVVDDSQLPKDRFSAERLKGVDSTLKIQPAELGDSAMYLCASSLGAGNEQFFGPGTRLTVL.